This T cell receptor (beta chain) was sequenced during a study of T-cell reconstitution after alpha-beta-depleted transplantation in children. Molecular barcoding with unique molecular identifiers was used for the TCRbeta library. MiXCR, run by TCRdb on the PCR reads, gives a single entry per CDR3 protein. This table has some 310,000 distinct CDR3 sequences, more than 20% appearing once. With respect to this clonotype: As yet, its antigen is unknown.

The V end lost 4 bases, the J end lost 3 bases, and 25 bases lay between the germline ends. The length of the CDR3 is 19 residues. Looked up from germline, CDR1 is SGHDT and CDR2 is YYEEEE. Study findings and constraints: Expanded graft clones, several hundred of them, were reportedly the source of alpha-beta T cells about two months after transplant. Among T cells one year after transplant, newly produced cells accounted for most counts and diversity. The high TCRbeta diversity at day 60 in some patients came from surviving recipient T cells and thymic progenitors.

V and J are TRBV5-6 and TRBJ2-2; D may be TRBD1 (6 bases). Sample: PBMCs, mostly from graft donor cells, taken 180 days after TCRalphabeta/CD19-depleted stem cell transplant. The receptor comes from a male patient between 5 and 17 years old who had a stem cell transplant for acute lymphoblastic leukemia, so the T cells may come from the graft donor. The CDR3 coding sequence is TGTGCCAGCAGCCCGTATTTCGATGTCGGACAGTCGTACACCGGGGAGCTGTTTTTT. Translating it yields CASSPYFDVGQSYTGELFF.